These T cell receptor beta chains were read from a single sample in a study of shared clonotypes between healthy human individuals. TCRdb's table, derived via immunoSEQ multiplex PCR, lists solely in-frame clones and lacks some. The table lists about 2.5 million clones, about 90% of them singletons, with around 0.38% in the top ten. The specimen was naive CD4+ T cells from PBMCs. These receptors were taken from a young man in good health. Some clones in this sample may be carry-over from other donors' samples. Both conserved end residues are part of each CDR3. Fields, in order: D gene, J gene, V gene, clone size, CDR3 protein, CDR3 DNA. A D gene is named only where the DNA matches it firmly. Only part of the rows carry a size: once, few, many, or a class if the clone is expanded.

D gene: .
J gene: TRBJ1-1
V gene: TRBV9
clone size: once
CDR3 protein: CASSASSGRMNTEAFF
CDR3 DNA: TGTGCCAGCAGCGCCTCTAGTGGCAGGATGAACACTGAAGCTTTCTTT

D gene: .
J gene: TRBJ1-1
V gene: TRBV5-1
clone size: .
CDR3 protein: CASAEQLQGSMNTEAFF
CDR3 DNA: TGCGCCAGCGCGGAACAGCTCCAGGGGTCAATGAACACTGAAGCTTTCTTT

D gene: .
J gene: TRBJ2-2
V gene: TRBV19
clone size: few
CDR3 protein: CASSLPANTGELFF
CDR3 DNA: TGTGCCAGTAGCCTTCCGGCGAACACCGGGGAGCTGTTTTTT

D gene: TRBD1
J gene: TRBJ1-2
V gene: TRBV25-1
clone size: once
CDR3 protein: CASSASAKGAVTPWGYTF
CDR3 DNA: TGTGCCAGCAGTGCCTCGGCGAAGGGGGCCGTTACTCCTTGGGGCTACACCTTC

D gene: .
J gene: TRBJ1-2
V gene: TRBV19
clone size: .
CDR3 protein: CASSAGDYGYTF
CDR3 DNA: TGTGCCAGTAGCGCAGGGGACTATGGCTACACCTTC

D gene: .
J gene: TRBJ1-5
V gene: TRBV27
clone size: .
CDR3 protein: CASNLRYSNQPQHF
CDR3 DNA: TGTGCCAGCAACCTCCGCTATAGCAATCAGCCCCAGCATTTT

D gene: TRBD2
J gene: TRBJ2-1
V gene: TRBV6-6
clone size: once
CDR3 protein: CASSYSSGSVYNEQFF
CDR3 DNA: TGTGCCAGCAGTTACTCTAGCGGGAGTGTTTACAATGAGCAGTTCTTC

D gene: TRBD2
J gene: TRBJ2-5
V gene: TRBV6-5
clone size: .
CDR3 protein: CASSPGTSGSQYF
CDR3 DNA: TGTGCCAGCAGTCCCGGGACTAGCGGGAGTCAGTACTTC

D gene: TRBD2
J gene: TRBJ2-7
V gene: TRBV5-8
clone size: .
CDR3 protein: CASSFGTSYEQYF
CDR3 DNA: TGTGCCAGCAGCTTCGGGACTAGCTACGAGCAGTACTTC

D gene: .
J gene: TRBJ2-7
V gene: TRBV11-2
clone size: .
CDR3 protein: CASSPMRGKQYF
CDR3 DNA: TGTGCCAGCAGCCCCATGAGGGGAAAGCAGTACTTC

D gene: .
J gene: TRBJ2-1
V gene: TRBV27
clone size: .
CDR3 protein: CASSFGRVTYNEQFF
CDR3 DNA: TGTGCCAGCAGTTTTGGGCGGGTGACGTACAATGAGCAGTTCTTC

D gene: TRBD1
J gene: TRBJ1-2
V gene: TRBV11-2
clone size: .
CDR3 protein: CASSLGTGISYGYTF
CDR3 DNA: TGTGCCAGCAGCCTAGGGACAGGTATTAGCTATGGCTACACCTTC

D gene: TRBD2
J gene: TRBJ2-3
V gene: TRBV4-3
clone size: .
CDR3 protein: CASSQDPPGGYTDTQYF
CDR3 DNA: TGCGCCAGCAGCCAAGACCCACCGGGAGGGTATACAGATACGCAGTATTTT

D gene: .
J gene: TRBJ2-1
V gene: TRBV5-1
clone size: .
CDR3 protein: CASSFEAGHNYNEQFF
CDR3 DNA: TGCGCCAGCAGCTTTGAGGCGGGACACAACTACAATGAGCAGTTCTTC

D gene: TRBD1
J gene: TRBJ1-4
V gene: TRBV29-1
clone size: .
CDR3 protein: CSGRDSGDEKLFF
CDR3 DNA: TGCAGCGGAAGGGACAGTGGAGATGAAAAACTGTTTTTT

D gene: .
J gene: TRBJ2-7
V gene: TRBV7-2
clone size: .
CDR3 protein: CASSLDTRKYEQYF
CDR3 DNA: TGTGCCAGCAGCTTAGATACTAGAAAATACGAGCAGTACTTC

D gene: .
J gene: TRBJ1-1
V gene: TRBV18
clone size: .
CDR3 protein: CASSPPSGTMNTEAFF
CDR3 DNA: TGTGCCAGCTCACCACCGTCAGGGACAATGAACACTGAAGCTTTCTTT

D gene: .
J gene: TRBJ2-3
V gene: TRBV6-1
clone size: .
CDR3 protein: CATLRARGRDTQYF
CDR3 DNA: TGTGCCACCCTCCGGGCTAGGGGGAGAGATACGCAGTATTTT

D gene: .
J gene: TRBJ1-5
V gene: TRBV6-1
clone size: .
CDR3 protein: CASSRSERAQHF
CDR3 DNA: TGTGCCAGCAGTCGATCAGAAAGAGCCCAGCATTTT

D gene: .
J gene: TRBJ2-1
V gene: TRBV6-6
clone size: once
CDR3 protein: CASSRHRGATNEQFF
CDR3 DNA: TGTGCCAGCAGTAGGCACCGGGGGGCTACCAATGAGCAGTTCTTC

D gene: TRBD1
J gene: TRBJ1-5
V gene: TRBV19
clone size: .
CDR3 protein: CASTGVRSWGTGDNQPQHF
CDR3 DNA: TGTGCCAGTACCGGAGTTAGGAGTTGGGGGACAGGGGACAATCAGCCCCAGCATTTT

D gene: TRBD1
J gene: TRBJ2-7
V gene: TRBV29-1
clone size: .
CDR3 protein: CSVSGQGGYEQYF
CDR3 DNA: TGCAGCGTATCGGGACAGGGTGGCTACGAGCAGTACTTC

D gene: TRBD1
J gene: TRBJ2-2
V gene: TRBV19
clone size: .
CDR3 protein: CASSRRTGGLDTGELFF
CDR3 DNA: TGTGCCAGTAGTAGGCGGACAGGGGGACTCGACACCGGGGAGCTGTTTTTT

D gene: TRBD2
J gene: TRBJ2-3
V gene: TRBV15
clone size: .
CDR3 protein: CATSRFGTSGTDTQYF
CDR3 DNA: TGTGCCACCAGCAGGTTTGGGACTAGCGGCACAGATACGCAGTATTTT

D gene: TRBD2
J gene: TRBJ2-7
V gene: TRBV4-2
clone size: .
CDR3 protein: CASSQSTSGRYEQYF
CDR3 DNA: TGTGCCAGCAGCCAATCTACCAGCGGGAGATACGAGCAGTACTTC

D gene: .
J gene: TRBJ1-2
V gene: TRBV6-6
clone size: .
CDR3 protein: CASSSDGTAYGYTF
CDR3 DNA: TGTGCCAGCAGTTCTGACGGGACCGCGTATGGCTACACCTTC

D gene: TRBD1
J gene: TRBJ2-3
V gene: TRBV25-1
clone size: .
CDR3 protein: CASSAWDRLLDTQYF
CDR3 DNA: TGTGCCAGCAGTGCGTGGGACAGGTTACTGGATACGCAGTATTTT

D gene: TRBD1
J gene: TRBJ1-2
V gene: TRBV5-1
clone size: .
CDR3 protein: CASSREGQGNYGYTF
CDR3 DNA: TGCGCCAGCAGTCGTGAGGGACAGGGCAACTATGGCTACACCTTC

D gene: .
J gene: TRBJ1-2
V gene: TRBV19
clone size: .
CDR3 protein: CASSVGFYGYTF
CDR3 DNA: TGTGCCAGTAGTGTGGGATTCTATGGCTACACCTTC

D gene: .
J gene: TRBJ2-5
V gene: TRBV2
clone size: .
CDR3 protein: CASSAGVGETQYF
CDR3 DNA: TGTGCCAGCAGTGCGGGGGTTGGTGAGACCCAGTACTTC

D gene: .
J gene: TRBJ2-1
V gene: TRBV6-6
clone size: .
CDR3 protein: CASSYSGGAEQFF
CDR3 DNA: TGTGCCAGCAGTTACTCCGGGGGAGCGGAGCAGTTCTTC

D gene: .
J gene: TRBJ2-5
V gene: TRBV11-2
clone size: .
CDR3 protein: CATSPGLKETQYF
CDR3 DNA: TGTGCCACCTCCCCGGGGTTGAAAGAGACCCAGTACTTC

D gene: .
J gene: TRBJ2-5
V gene: TRBV6-5
clone size: .
CDR3 protein: CASSPLEGRRETQYF
CDR3 DNA: TGTGCCAGCAGTCCTCTCGAAGGGAGGAGGGAGACCCAGTACTTC

D gene: TRBD2
J gene: TRBJ2-3
V gene: TRBV6-4
clone size: .
CDR3 protein: CASSVQPTSGTADTQYF
CDR3 DNA: TGTGCCAGCAGTGTCCAACCTACTAGCGGGACCGCAGATACGCAGTATTTT

D gene: .
J gene: TRBJ2-7
V gene: TRBV18
clone size: .
CDR3 protein: CASSLGVEDEQYF
CDR3 DNA: TGTGCCAGCTCACTGGGGGTGGAAGACGAGCAGTACTTC

D gene: .
J gene: TRBJ1-4
V gene: TRBV5-5
clone size: .
CDR3 protein: CASSPRSTNEKLFF
CDR3 DNA: TGTGCCAGCAGCCCGAGGTCAACTAATGAAAAACTGTTTTTT

D gene: TRBD2
J gene: TRBJ2-7
V gene: TRBV29-1
clone size: .
CDR3 protein: CSVGLGGRINEQYF
CDR3 DNA: TGCAGCGTTGGCCTAGGCGGGAGAATCAACGAGCAGTACTTC

D gene: .
J gene: TRBJ1-1
V gene: TRBV29-1
clone size: few
CDR3 protein: CSVRPPAFTEAFF
CDR3 DNA: TGCAGCGTCCGTCCCCCGGCCTTTACTGAAGCTTTCTTT

D gene: .
J gene: TRBJ2-2
V gene: TRBV4-1
clone size: .
CDR3 protein: CASSLQGNTGELFF
CDR3 DNA: TGCGCCAGCAGCCTTCAGGGGAACACCGGGGAGCTGTTTTTT

D gene: .
J gene: TRBJ2-1
V gene: TRBV10-2
clone size: .
CDR3 protein: CASSELDAYNEQFF
CDR3 DNA: TGCGCCAGCAGTGAGTTGGACGCCTACAATGAGCAGTTCTTC

D gene: TRBD2
J gene: TRBJ2-1
V gene: TRBV10-3
clone size: .
CDR3 protein: CATGLDPLNEQFF
CDR3 DNA: TGTGCCACGGGACTAGACCCCTTGAATGAGCAGTTCTTC

D gene: .
J gene: TRBJ2-1
V gene: TRBV4-1
clone size: .
CDR3 protein: CASGPVRKTNEQFF
CDR3 DNA: TGCGCCAGCGGGCCCGTTCGGAAAACTAATGAGCAGTTCTTC

D gene: TRBD1
J gene: TRBJ1-4
V gene: TRBV15
clone size: .
CDR3 protein: CATSGGQGWEKLFF
CDR3 DNA: TGTGCCACCAGCGGAGGACAGGGTTGGGAAAAACTGTTTTTT

D gene: .
J gene: TRBJ2-5
V gene: TRBV11-3
clone size: .
CDR3 protein: CASSEPGGPQYF
CDR3 DNA: TGTGCCAGCAGCGAACCCGGTGGACCCCAGTACTTC

D gene: .
J gene: TRBJ2-7
V gene: TRBV5-1
clone size: .
CDR3 protein: CASSPSPGRSYEQYF
CDR3 DNA: TGCGCCAGCAGCCCTTCCCCAGGGCGAAGCTACGAGCAGTACTTC

D gene: TRBD2
J gene: TRBJ2-3
V gene: TRBV5-1
clone size: once
CDR3 protein: CASSLTSGGGTDTQYF
CDR3 DNA: TGCGCCAGCAGCTTGACTAGCGGGGGGGGCACAGATACGCAGTATTTT

D gene: .
J gene: TRBJ2-2
V gene: TRBV11-2
clone size: .
CDR3 protein: CASSSRDFTGGGELFF
CDR3 DNA: TGTGCCAGCAGCTCGAGGGACTTCACCGGAGGCGGGGAGCTGTTTTTT

D gene: .
J gene: TRBJ1-3
V gene: TRBV9
clone size: .
CDR3 protein: CASSNGFSGNTIYF
CDR3 DNA: TGTGCCAGCAGTAATGGTTTTTCTGGAAACACCATATATTTT